What follows is one T cell receptor beta chain and its context. Its antigen is as yet unknown. The data originate from a study of T cell repertoires in cytomegalovirus infection. Whole-study context: Carrying CMV and the relevant HLA type showed in public TCR beta signatures.

Study observations and caveats: Adding up the frequency of public TCR beta families identified people who carried CMV plus the relevant HLA. The study found HLA-C-restricted CMV-specific TCR beta clonotypes dominating the ex vivo response.

Germline V gene lookup returns CDR1 SEHNR and CDR2 FQNEAQ (reference sequence). V was pared by 4 bases and J by 0 bases, with 12 bases between. The CDR3 consists of 15 residues. TCRdb reprocessed the reads via MiXCR and lists one record per CDR3 protein. The sample shows about 180,000 distinct CDR3 sequences, 13% to 15% of them seen only once. This receptor was obtained from a human donor in good health (CMV status not recorded). Some clones in this sample may be carry-over from other donors' samples. The chain joins TRBV7-9 to TRBJ1-1; D is uncertain. The sequenced sample consisted of PBMCs. The CDR3 DNA reads as TGTGCCAGCAGCTCGCCCCGGACGGTGAACACTGAAGCTTTCTTT. This translates into CASSSPRTVNTEAFF.